The 32 T cell receptor beta chains in this list originate from one sample, sequenced in a study of blood T cell repertoires in COVID-19. TCRdb keeps only in-frame clones here, not all; method: immunoSEQ multiplex PCR. The sample includes approximately 290,000 clones, approximately 84% of them seen just once. The sample consisted of peripheral blood. The receptors derive from a person aged 70 to 85 with COVID-19, enrolled during active disease.

The chain is built from TRBV5-5 and TRBJ2-5; 13 bases fit TRBD2. CDR1 and CDR2 (germline): SGHKS, YYEKEE (reference sequence). The CDR3 runs 15 residues. After removal of 0 bases from V and 5 bases from J, the junction contained 1 base not matched to a gene. Here the CDR3 reads CASSLEGLAGETQYF. The CDR3 DNA reads as TGTGCCAGCAGCTTGGAGGGACTAGCGGGGGAGACCCAGTACTTC.

The chain couples TRBV28 to TRBJ2-2, with 9 bases matching TRBD1. With V trimmed by 6 bases and J by 6 bases, 5 bases remained unmatched. CDR1 and CDR2 from the germline V gene are MDHEN and SYDVKM. The length of the CDR3 is 14 residues. The CDR3 here is CASRLQGAAGELFF. CDR3 nucleotide sequence: TGTGCCAGCAGACTACAGGGGGCTGCCGGGGAGCTGTTTTTT.

This clone was detected once. The V and J genes are TRBV7-8 and TRBJ2-5; the match to TRBD1 covers 8 bases. Trimming at V came to 1 base and at J to 5 bases, leaving 12 bases not matched to a gene. The V gene's germline CDR1 is SGHVS and CDR2 FQNEAQ. The CDR3 runs 17 residues. Written as DNA, the CDR3 is TGTGCCAGCAGCTTAGTTATTGGGACAGGCTCAATGGAGACCCAGTACTTC. The encoded protein is CASSLVIGTGSMETQYF.

This clone occurred a few times. V and J are TRBV16 and TRBJ2-3; 11 bases map to TRBD2. The CDR3 is made up of 17 amino acids. Per the germline V gene, CDR1 is KGHSY and CDR2 is FQNENV. V shed 0 bases and J 6 bases; nucleotides not matched to a gene: 8. The CDR3 coding sequence is TGTGCCAGCAGCCAATCAGCTACTAGCGGGGGCATGGATACGCAGTATTTT. The encoded protein is CASSQSATSGGMDTQYF.

V is TRBV28 and J is TRBJ1-3; TRBD1 agrees at 10 bases. CDR1 MDHEN and CDR2 SYDVKM come from the germline V gene. Trimming removed 5 bases from V and 2 bases from J; junction bases left unmatched: 3. This CDR3 has 15 residues. CDR3 coding DNA: TGTGCCAGCAGTGTGGGACAGGGGACTGGAAACACCATATATTTT. Protein product: CASSVGQGTGNTIYF.

The chain links TRBV5-4 to TRBJ1-4; D is unclear. V lost 4 bases and J lost 4, with 14 bases in between. The CDR3 is made up of 15 amino acids. CDR1 SGHNT and CDR2 YYREEE come from the germline V gene (reference sequence). The CDR3 nucleotides read TGTGCCAGCAGCCCGGCGCCAGACTTTAATGAAAAACTGTTTTTT. It translates to CASSPAPDFNEKLFF.

In its sample, this clone was seen once. The chain combines TRBV7-8 with TRBJ1-1; 10 bases align to TRBD1. Unmatched junction bases numbered 6, after V lost 3 bases and J lost 5 bases. The CDR3 has 15 residues. Germline CDR1 reads SGHVS; CDR2 reads FQNEAQ. The CDR3 region is CASSFLDRGRTEAFF. The CDR3, as DNA: TGTGCCAGCAGCTTTCTCGACAGGGGGCGGACTGAAGCTTTCTTT.

The chain joins TRBV24-1 to TRBJ2-3; D is uncertain. Germline V gene sequence: CDR1 KGHDR, CDR2 SFDVKD. The CDR3 length is 14 residues. Trimming took 6 bases from V and 0 from J, leaving 9 bases between them. The CDR3 spells CATSRQSSTDTQYF. The CDR3 nucleotides are TGTGCCACCAGTAGACAATCTAGCACAGATACGCAGTATTTT.

The chain carries TRBV5-1 and TRBJ1-6, with D possibly matching TRBD1 (6 bases). The germline gives CDR1 SGHRS, CDR2 YFSETQ. The CDR3 is 15 residues long. Trimming cost V 3 bases and J 3 bases, with 10 bases left between them. CDR3 in DNA: TGCGCCAGCAGCTCTTCAGGGGTCTATAATTCACCCCTCCACTTT. This translates into CASSSSGVYNSPLHF.

This chain uses TRBV7-2 with TRBJ2-3; TRBD1 might be the D (6 bases). V shed 7 bases and J shed 4 bases, with 30 bases lying between them. The CDR3 has 19 residues. The germline V gene encodes CDR1 SGHTA and CDR2 FQGNSA. The CDR3 bases are TGTGCCAGCACCCCCCTAATAGGAATGGCGGGTGGGGGCGCAGATACGCAGTATTTT. This codes for CASTPLIGMAGGGADTQYF.

This clone occurred once. This chain links TRBV19 with TRBJ2-4; 9 bases line up with TRBD1. V dropped 4 bases and J dropped 6; count of bases not matched to a gene: 10. Germline lookup yields CDR1 LNHDA and CDR2 SQIVND (reference sequence). This CDR3 has 16 amino acids. This CDR3 reads CASSRVPTGGLNIQYF. The CDR3 coding sequence is TGTGCCAGTAGTAGGGTTCCGACAGGGGGGTTAAACATTCAGTACTTC. Full variable domain (remainder filled in from reference TRBV19 and TRBJ2-4): DGGITQSPKYLFRKEGQNVTLSCEQNLNHDAMYWYRQDPGQGLRLIYYSQIVNDFQKGDIAEGYSVSREKKESFPLTVTSAQKNPTAFYLCASSRVPTGGLNIQYFGAGTRLSVL.

The chain uses TRBV5-6 and TRBJ1-1; 8 bases map to TRBD1. CDR3 length equals 17 residues. The germline V gene has CDR1 SGHDT and CDR2 YYEEEE. With 0 bases clipped from V and 4 bases from J, the junction kept 11 bases outside the gene matches. Written as DNA, the CDR3 is TGTGCCAGCAGCTTGGCCCAGGACAGGGTAACCTTCACTGAAGCTTTCTTT. Protein sequence: CASSLAQDRVTFTEAFF.

This clone was seen only a few times. This chain's CDR3 is CASRPPGAINEQFF. The CDR3 region has the DNA TGTGCCAGCAGACCCCCCGGAGCTATTAATGAGCAGTTCTTC. The chain links TRBV28 to TRBJ2-1; D call uncertain. V shed 6 bases and J shed 7 bases, with 16 bases lying between them. The V gene's germline CDR1 is MDHEN and CDR2 SYDVKM. The CDR3 has 14 amino acids.

The CDR3 DNA sequence: TGTGCCAGCAGTTCCGGTTATGAAGCTTTCTTT. Protein product: CASSSGYEAFF. The rearrangement uses TRBV27 and TRBJ1-1; D is unresolved. Trimming pared 4 bases from V and 7 bases from J, leaving 7 bases between. This CDR3 spans 11 amino acids. Per germline, CDR1 MNHEY and CDR2 SMNVEV (reference sequence).

This clone was seen just once. The chain recombines TRBV5-4 with TRBJ2-3; the D gene is possibly TRBD2 (7 bases). The CDR3 sequence is 13 residues long. Per the germline V gene, CDR1 is SGHNT and CDR2 is YYREEE (reference sequence). V was pared by 0 bases and J by 10 bases, with 12 bases between. The CDR3 here is CASSLVGGAAQYF. Here the CDR3 DNA reads TGTGCCAGCAGCTTGGTAGGGGGGGCGGCGCAGTATTTT.

Turning to this clone: Sequence at one end of the junction differs from germline and may be a read error. The chain uses TRBV30 and TRBJ2-3, with D perhaps matching TRBD2 (5 bases). From germline, CDR1 is GTSNPN and CDR2 SVGIG (reference sequence). The CDR3 totals 14 residues. The CDR3, as DNA: TGTGCCTGGAACTCCGGACTCTTCACAAATACGCAGTATTTT. Amino acids: CAWNSGLFTNTQYF.

The chain recombines TRBV24-1 with TRBJ1-5; 9 bases fit TRBD1. In germline, CDR1 is KGHDR, CDR2 SFDVKD. This CDR3 is built from 16 residues. V dropped 2 bases and J dropped 5; count of bases not matched to a gene: 6. The CDR3 loop reads CATSDWTGAGDQPQHF. CDR3 coding DNA: TGTGCCACCAGTGATTGGACAGGGGCTGGCGATCAGCCCCAGCATTTT.

The J gene is TRBJ1-1, the V gene TRBV5-4; D not resolved. Germline V CDR1 and CDR2: SGHNT, YYREEE (reference sequence). Trimming left V 0 bases short and J 1 base short, with 10 bases between. The CDR3 sequence is 15 residues long. As DNA, the CDR3 is TGTGCCAGCAGCTTGGAATGGACTCAGAACACTGAAGCTTTCTTT. Protein: CASSLEWTQNTEAFF.

The chain carries TRBV14 and TRBJ1-1, with 8 bases lining up with TRBD1. Trimming cost V 3 bases and J 11 bases; bases outside gene matches: 5. The CDR3 length is 12 residues. CDR1 and CDR2 from the germline V gene are SGHDN and FVKESK. In DNA, the CDR3 is TGTGCCAGCAGCCAGGACAGGGTTATTGCTTTCTTT. Its protein is CASSQDRVIAFF.

The genes are TRBV2 and TRBJ2-1, with 10 bases lining up with TRBD1. CDR1 is SNHLY and CDR2 is FYNNEI in the germline V gene. The V gene end was trimmed by 3 bases and the J gene end by 2 bases; junction bases not matched to a gene: 1. This CDR3 is 15 amino acids long. The CDR3 reads CASSEGQGTYNEQFF. In DNA form, the CDR3 reads TGTGCCAGCAGTGAGGGACAGGGGACCTACAATGAGCAGTTCTTC.

CDR3 bases: TGCGCCAGCAGTGAGCCCGACAGGGTCGAAGAGACCCAGTACTTC. This translates into CASSEPDRVEETQYF. The chain combines TRBV10-2 with TRBJ2-5; 7 bases are shared with TRBD1. The CDR3 length is 15 residues. The junction had 6 bases not matched to a gene; V was cut back by 2 bases and J by 3 bases. Looked up from germline, CDR1 is WSHSY and CDR2 is SAAADI.

The chain combines TRBV6-1 with TRBJ2-2, with D perhaps matching TRBD2 (5 bases). Germline assignment: CDR1 MNHNS and CDR2 SASEGT. The V end lost 1 base, the J end lost 7 bases, and 7 bases lay between the germline ends. The CDR3 has 13 residues. CDR3 sequence: CASSEVRGGELFF. The CDR3 DNA reads as TGTGCCAGCAGTGAAGTTCGGGGCGGGGAGCTGTTTTTT.

This clone was counted a few times. The chain links TRBV18 to TRBJ1-6; 8 bases fit TRBD1. Germline lookup yields CDR1 KGHSH and CDR2 LQKENI. J was trimmed by 5 bases and V by 1 base; bases with no gene match: 7. The CDR3 extends over 17 amino acids. CDR3 protein: CASSPRSGGQNNSPLHF. The CDR3 region has the DNA TGTGCCAGCTCACCACGGTCAGGGGGCCAGAATAATTCACCCCTCCACTTT.

This chain links TRBV27 with TRBJ1-2; no definite D call. Germline assignment: CDR1 MNHEY and CDR2 SMNVEV (reference sequence). V shed 5 bases and J shed 1 base, with 11 bases lying between them. The length of the CDR3 is 14 residues. CDR3: CASSPWTDNYGYTF. The DNA of the CDR3 is TGTGCCAGCAGTCCATGGACTGATAACTATGGCTACACCTTC.

The gene calls are TRBV27 and TRBJ1-2; TRBD1 agrees at 8 bases. The ends lost 4 bases at V and 3 bases at J; junction bases unmatched: 1. The CDR3 loop spans 13 amino acids. Germline lookup yields CDR1 MNHEY and CDR2 SMNVEV (reference sequence). The CDR3 sequence is CASSSTGDYGYTF. CDR3 bases: TGTGCCAGCAGTTCGACAGGGGACTATGGCTACACCTTC.

The chain recombines TRBV28 with TRBJ1-4, with D possibly TRBD1 on 6 matching bases. Trimming stripped 7 bases from V and 4 bases from J, with 13 bases between. CDR1 and CDR2 (germline): MDHEN, SYDVKM. CDR3 size: 14 residues. CDR3 coding DNA: TGTGCCAGCAAATCAGGACAGAATAATGAAAAACTGTTTTTT. As protein: CASKSGQNNEKLFF.

This chain joins TRBV7-2 and TRBJ2-7; 11 positions match TRBD2. This CDR3 comprises 15 residues. The V segment lost 7 bases and the J segment 5 bases; nucleotides outside the gene matches: 10. CDR1 and CDR2 (germline): SGHTA, FQGNSA. CDR3 bases: TGTGCCAGCAAGCTGGCTAGCGGGAGGAAGAACGAGCAGTACTTC. Translation gives CASKLASGRKNEQYF.

The rearrangement links TRBV5-1 to TRBJ1-6, with 7 bases aligning to TRBD1. V shed 4 bases, J shed 6 bases, and the junction held 10 bases outside the gene matches. The CDR3 sequence is 16 residues long. Germline lookup yields CDR1 SGHRS and CDR2 YFSETQ. CDR3 residues: CASSGGAGGTNSPLHF. The CDR3 DNA reads as TGCGCCAGCAGCGGCGGCGCAGGGGGGACTAATTCACCCCTCCACTTT. Full variable domain (missing parts from reference TRBV5-1 and TRBJ1-6): KAGVTQTPRYLIKTRGQQVTLSCSPISGHRSVSWYQQTPGQGLQFLFEYFSETQRNKGNFPGRFSGRQFSNSRSEMNVSTLELGDSALYLCASSGGAGGTNSPLHFGNGTRLTVT.

J is TRBJ2-7 and V is TRBV4-2, with 8 bases lining up with TRBD2. After removal of 0 bases from V and 2 bases from J, the junction contained 12 bases not matched to a gene. This CDR3 comprises 18 residues. Germline lookup yields CDR1 LGHNA and CDR2 YNFKEQ. CDR3 sequence (DNA): TGTGCCAGCAGCCAAGATAGCTTTAGCGGGAAGACCACCTACGAGCAGTACTTC. Protein: CASSQDSFSGKTTYEQYF.

The J gene is TRBJ2-7, the V gene TRBV7-3, with 7 nucleotides matching TRBD2. V was clipped by 5 bases and J by 0 bases; unmatched bases: 4. This CDR3 has 14 residues. CDR1 is SGHTA and CDR2 is FQGTGA in the germline V gene. The CDR3: CASSRGGSSYEQYF. In DNA, the CDR3 is TGTGCCAGCAGCCGGGGAGGGAGCTCCTACGAGCAGTACTTC.

The chain couples TRBV9 to TRBJ1-6, with TRBD1 identical over 7 bases. CDR1 is SGDLS, CDR2 YYNGEE, per germline. After removal of 3 bases from V and 9 bases from J, the junction contained 6 bases not matched to a gene. The CDR3 covers 14 residues. CDR3 nucleotides: TGTGCCAGCAGCGCCCGGGACAGCGGTTCACCCCTCCACTTT. Encoded protein: CASSARDSGSPLHF.

The chain uses TRBV5-1 and TRBJ2-2; D might be TRBD1 (6 bases). Germline CDR1 SGHRS, CDR2 YFSETQ. The CDR3 runs 16 residues. Trimming shortened V by 4 bases and J by 1 base, and 14 bases separated the two germline ends. CDR3 DNA sequence: TGCGCCAGCAGCACGGGACACGCTCAGAACACCGGGGAGCTGTTTTTT. Translation: CASSTGHAQNTGELFF.